This entry lists 15 T cell receptor beta chains sequenced from one sample in a study of CD8 T cells in ankylosing spondylitis. From the 5' RACE reads, TCRdb called clonotypes with MiXCR, one entry per CDR3 protein. The sample carries 200,000 to 250,000 distinct CDR3 sequences, more than 25% recorded once. The sample comprised blood, either unsorted or a sorted T cell fraction (not recorded which). The origin of the receptors is a male donor with ankylosing spondylitis or in good health (not recorded which).

Many counts were recorded for this clonotype. The chain links TRBV5-1 to TRBJ2-1, with a possible D match to TRBD1 (5 bases). The CDR3 extends over 13 amino acids. Germline loops: CDR1 SGHRS, CDR2 YFSETQ. V lost 0 bases, J lost 9 bases, and 10 bases lay in between. The DNA for the CDR3 is TGCGCCAGCAGCTTGGAGGGGATCACTGAGCAGTTCTTC. Translating it yields CASSLEGITEQFF. Using reference TRBV5-1 and TRBJ2-1 for the parts outside the CDR3, the full variable domain is KAGVTQTPRYLIKTRGQQVTLSCSPISGHRSVSWYQQTPGQGLQFLFEYFSETQRNKGNFPGRFSGRQFSNSRSEMNVSTLELGDSALYLCASSLEGITEQFFGPGTRLTVL.

This clonotype appeared a few times. V is TRBV11-2 and J is TRBJ2-5, with TRBD1 identical over 11 bases. Looked up from germline, CDR1 is SGHAT and CDR2 is FQNNGV. The CDR3 length is 15 residues. After removal of 4 bases from V and 9 bases from J, the junction contained 10 bases not matched to a gene. The DNA for the CDR3 is TGTGCCAGCAGCTCAGACGGACAGGGGGCCATAGCCCAGTACTTC. It encodes CASSSDGQGAIAQYF. Full variable domain (outside the CDR3, taken from reference TRBV11-2 and TRBJ2-5): EAGVAQSPRYKIIEKRQSVAFWCNPISGHATLYWYQQILGQGPKLLIQFQNNGVVDDSQLPKDRFSAERLKGVDSTLKIQPAKLEDSAVYLCASSSDGQGAIAQYFGPGTRLLVL.

The genes are TRBV11-1 and TRBJ2-5; tentative D call: TRBD2 (6 bases). Germline V lookup: CDR1 SGHAT, CDR2 FQDESV (reference sequence). This CDR3 region has 18 residues. Trimming took 4 bases from V and 7 from J, leaving 28 bases between them. DNA for the CDR3: TGTGCCAGCAGCTCGGGAGCGGGTGGGGACCGCTTGTCGGGGACCCAGTACTTC. It specifies CASSSGAGGDRLSGTQYF.

This chain joins TRBV12-3 or TRBV12-4 and TRBJ2-4, with TRBD1 matching over 8 bases. CDR3 length equals 18 residues. This chain's CDR3 is CTISFRTGTPLSKNIQYF. The DNA for the CDR3 is TGTACCATCAGTTTCCGGACAGGGACCCCTCTCTCGAAAAACATTCAGTACTTC.

This clonotype appeared many times. The chain has TRBV12-3 or TRBV12-4 and TRBJ2-1; 10 nucleotides agree with TRBD1. The CDR3 totals 15 residues. V lost 3 bases, J lost 5 bases, and 4 bases stayed unmatched. CDR3 nucleotides: TGTGCCAGCAGTTTGGGGACAGGGGATCACAATGAGCAGTTCTTC. It encodes CASSLGTGDHNEQFF.

With respect to this clonotype: At one boundary the junction diverges from the germline segment, which might be a read error. V is TRBV6-2 or TRBV6-3 and J is TRBJ2-4; 8 bases match TRBD2. Germline V lookup: CDR1 MNHEY, CDR2 SVGEGT. This CDR3 comprises 15 residues. CDR3 protein: CASRPSGTRGGEGDF. The CDR3 DNA reads TGTGCCAGCAGACCCTCCGGGACTAGGGGTGGCGAGGGGGACTTC.

This clonotype occurred many times. The chain is built from TRBV7-2 and TRBJ1-1; no reliable D call. In germline, CDR1 is SGHTA, CDR2 FQGNSA. Trimming cost V 3 bases and J 1 base, with 6 bases left between them. The CDR3 consists of 13 residues. CDR3 amino acids: CASSFRPNTEAFF. Here the CDR3 DNA reads TGTGCCAGCAGCTTTAGGCCGAACACTGAAGCTTTCTTT.

The chain links TRBV18 to TRBJ2-3; weak D call: TRBD2 (6 bases). CDR1 KGHSH and CDR2 LQKENI come from the germline V gene. This CDR3 has 19 amino acids. Trimming pared 4 bases from V and 4 bases from J, leaving 27 bases between. CDR3 protein: CASSLNRSVPGVWADTQYF. In nucleotides, the CDR3 is TGTGCCAGCTCACTTAACCGAAGCGTGCCGGGAGTTTGGGCAGATACGCAGTATTTT. Full variable domain (remainder filled in from reference TRBV18 and TRBJ2-3): NAGVMQNPRHLVRRRGQEARLRCSPMKGHSHVYWYRQLPEEGLKFMVYLQKENIIDESGMPKERFSAEFPKEGPSILRIQQVVRGDSAAYFCASSLNRSVPGVWADTQYFGPGTRLTVL.

The chain joins TRBV6-1 to TRBJ2-1; possibly TRBD1 for D (6 bases). CDR1 is MNHNS, CDR2 SASEGT, per germline. CDR3 length equals 19 residues. V lost 2 bases, J lost 0 bases, and 20 bases lay in between. The CDR3 protein is CASSERGMELTSSYNEQFF. The CDR3 DNA is TGTGCCAGCAGTGAAAGGGGGATGGAACTTACAAGCTCCTACAATGAGCAGTTCTTC.

This clonotype was observed many times. V is TRBV20-1 and J is TRBJ2-7; TRBD1 matches at 7 bases. This CDR3 is built from 13 residues. CDR1 DFQATT and CDR2 SNEGSKA come from the germline V gene (reference sequence). With 6 bases clipped from V and 5 bases from J, the junction kept 10 bases outside the gene matches. The CDR3 loop reads CSAWGTTGNEQYF. CDR3 in DNA: TGCAGTGCCTGGGGGACGACAGGGAACGAGCAGTACTTC.

V is TRBV29-1 and J is TRBJ2-7; D remains ambiguous. The V gene lost 2 bases and the J gene lost 0 bases, with 5 bases spanning the gap. The CDR3 is 12 residues long. Germline lookup yields CDR1 SQVTM and CDR2 ANQGSEA. In nucleotides, the CDR3 is TGCAGCGTTGAAACAGCCTCCTACGAGCAGTACTTC. Its protein product is CSVETASYEQYF.

This CDR3 reads CSARDVAGGPNEQFF. CDR3 DNA: TGCAGTGCTAGAGATGTAGCGGGAGGGCCGAATGAGCAGTTCTTC. J is TRBJ2-1 and V is TRBV20-1, with 11 nucleotides matching TRBD2. The germline V gene has CDR1 DFQATT and CDR2 SNEGSKA (reference sequence). There are 15 residues in the CDR3. V was pared by 0 bases and J by 7 bases, with 5 bases of the junction left unmatched.

The chain couples TRBV15 to TRBJ2-1; a possible D gene is TRBD2 (6 bases). Per the germline V gene, CDR1 is LNHNV and CDR2 is YYDKDF (reference sequence). There are 14 residues in the CDR3. V was shortened by 1 base and J by 12 bases, with 16 bases between the two germline ends. CDR3 sequence: CATSRVHGGTSQFF. In DNA, the CDR3 is TGTGCCACCAGCAGAGTCCACGGAGGGACTTCGCAGTTCTTC.

The table lists this clonotype with many counts. The chain employs TRBV20-1 and TRBJ2-1, with 7 bases aligning to TRBD2. Germline V gene sequence: CDR1 DFQATT, CDR2 SNEGSKA (reference sequence). CDR3 length: 14 amino acids. V shed 1 base, J shed 6 bases, and the junction held 6 bases outside the gene matches. The DNA of the CDR3 is TGCAGTGCTAGAGTCATGACTAGCCCCAATGAGCAGTTCTTC. Translated: CSARVMTSPNEQFF.

This clonotype has ten or more counts. V and J are TRBV5-1 and TRBJ2-5, with 8 nucleotides matching TRBD1. Germline V gene data show CDR1 as SGHRS and CDR2 as YFSETQ. J gave up 2 bases and V 4 bases, and 10 bases lay outside the gene matches. The CDR3 sequence is 16 residues long. The chain's CDR3 is CASSDRDRLLQETQYF. The CDR3 DNA is TGCGCCAGCAGCGACAGGGACAGGCTTCTTCAAGAGACCCAGTACTTC. Variable domain in full (rest from reference TRBV5-1 and TRBJ2-5): KAGVTQTPRYLIKTRGQQVTLSCSPISGHRSVSWYQQTPGQGLQFLFEYFSETQRNKGNFPGRFSGRQFSNSRSEMNVSTLELGDSALYLCASSDRDRLLQETQYFGPGTRLLVL.